Reported below is one T cell receptor beta chain. Antigen: not known. Trimming took off 1 base at V and 6 bases at J, with 8 bases between the two ends. Germline V gene lookup returns CDR1 SGHAT and CDR2 FQNNGV. There are 13 residues in the CDR3. Primers included in the PCR were 60 Vbeta and 13 Jbeta primers. The data were produced by immunoSEQ multiplex PCR, yet TCRdb's version contains in-frame clones alone and is incomplete. The sample has 69,000 or so clones, about 78% seen once; the top ten hold about 3.3%. This specimen belongs to a study of cytomegalovirus exposure and HLA in healthy donors. Whole-study results and caveats: In most subjects, TCR beta sequences reportedly gave accurate predictions of HLA-A and HLA-B alleles.

The receptor comes from a man in his late teens or twenties in good health and CMV-seronegative. The chain uses TRBV11-2 and TRBJ2-3; maybe TRBD1 (6 bases). Sequenced material: PBMCs. The CDR3 sequence: CASSLGGRDTQYF. In DNA, the CDR3 is TGTGCCAGCAGCTTAGGGGGGCGCGATACGCAGTATTTT.